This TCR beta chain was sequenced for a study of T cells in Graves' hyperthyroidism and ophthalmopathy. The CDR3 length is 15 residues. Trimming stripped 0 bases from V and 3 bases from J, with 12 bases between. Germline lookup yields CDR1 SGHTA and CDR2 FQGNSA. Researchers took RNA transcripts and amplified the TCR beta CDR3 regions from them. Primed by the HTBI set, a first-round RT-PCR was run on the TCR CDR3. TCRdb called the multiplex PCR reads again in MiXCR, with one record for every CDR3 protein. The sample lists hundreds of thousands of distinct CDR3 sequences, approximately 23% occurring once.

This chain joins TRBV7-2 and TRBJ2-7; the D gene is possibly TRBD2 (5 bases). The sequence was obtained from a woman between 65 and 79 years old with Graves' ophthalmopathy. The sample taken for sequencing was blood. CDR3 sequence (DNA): TGTGCCAGCAGCTTAGCTCGTCACGGGAACTACGAGCAGTACTTC. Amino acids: CASSLARHGNYEQYF.